These T cell receptor beta chains were read from a single sample in a study of blood T cells in healthy people across ages. TCRdb reprocessed the 5' RACE reads with MiXCR, giving one entry per CDR3 protein. This sample carries 550,000 to 750,000 distinct CDR3 sequences, 20% to 25% of them seen once, and the ten largest clones take roughly 3.6%. The sample taken for sequencing was blood. The receptors were sampled from a man in his 70s in good health. The CDR3 runs from the conserved cysteine through the conserved F or W. Each record gives: clone size, D gene, J gene, V gene, CDR3 DNA, CDR3 protein. D genes are given only for firm matches. Only some rows state a clone size, as once, few, many or a class for expanded clones.

>many|.|TRBJ2-7|TRBV30
TGTGCCTGGACAGGGGGAGGCTACGTTCAGTACTTC
CAWTGGGYVQYF
>few|.|TRBJ2-2|TRBV28
TGTGCCAGCAGTTTTGTCTGGAACACCGGGGAGCTGTTTTTT
CASSFVWNTGELFF
>.|TRBD1|TRBJ1-4|TRBV15
TGTGCCACCAGCAGAGAACAGGGGGCGCCGGAAAAACTGTTTTTT
CATSREQGAPEKLFF
>few|TRBD1|TRBJ1-5|TRBV7-2
TGTGCCAGCAGCCCCCCAGGGGGCGGAAGCAATCAGCCCCAGCATTTT
CASSPPGGGSNQPQHF
>.|.|TRBJ2-5|TRBV7-9
TGTGCCAGCAAGGAGGAGGTTAGAGGGGAAGAGACCCAGTACTTC
CASKEEVRGEETQYF
>.|.|TRBJ1-2|TRBV3-1
TGTGCCAGCAGCCAAGAGGTTAACTATGGCTACACCTTC
CASSQEVNYGYTF
>few|.|TRBJ2-7|TRBV25-1
TGTGCCAGCAGTGAAGGGGGGGCAGGCTCCTACGAGCAGTACTTC
CASSEGGAGSYEQYF
>few|.|TRBJ1-1|TRBV6-1
TGTGCCAGCAGTGATCGGCCCCCCATTGAAGCTTTCTTT
CASSDRPPIEAFF
>few|.|TRBJ1-1|TRBV29-1
TGCAGCGTTGGAACAGGGATGAACACTGAAGCTTTCTTT
CSVGTGMNTEAFF
>many|.|TRBJ2-7|TRBV6-6
TGTGCCAGCAGGGCTTCCTACGAGCAGTACTTC
CASRASYEQYF
>.|.|TRBJ2-5|TRBV6-1
TGTGCCAGCAGTGCGACATTCTACCAAGAGACCCAGTACTTC
CASSATFYQETQYF
>.|.|TRBJ2-2|TRBV11-2
TGTGCCAGCAGCTTAGTAAAGAGTGAGAGCACCGGGGAGCTGTTTTTT
CASSLVKSESTGELFF
>.|.|TRBJ2-3|TRBV4-1
TGCGCCAGCAGCCAAGAAACCCCACAGGGCAATCAGCCCCAGTATTTT
CASSQETPQGNQPQYF
>few|.|TRBJ2-5|TRBV12-3/TRBV12-4
TGTGCCAGCAGTTTTGACCTGCGTTTGTACTTC
CASSFDLRLYF
>.|.|TRBJ2-6|TRBV28
TGTGCCAGCTTCGAGGCCAACGTCCTGACTTTC
CASFEANVLTF
>few|.|TRBJ2-2|TRBV7-3
TGTGCCAGCAGTTCAGGGACTACCGGGGAGCTGTTTTTT
CASSSGTTGELFF
>.|.|TRBJ2-5|TRBV29-1
TGCAGCGTTGAAGGGGGGCGAGGAGGGAGGTACAATGAGCGGTTCTTC
CSVEGGRGGRYNERFF
>few|.|TRBJ1-4|TRBV7-9
TGTGCCAGCAGCTTAGCCGGACAGACTAATGAAAAACTGTTTTTT
CASSLAGQTNEKLFF
>.|TRBD1|TRBJ2-5|TRBV7-2
TGTGCCAGCAGCCCTGGACAGGTGTACCAAGAGACCCAGTACTTC
CASSPGQVYQETQYF
>few|.|TRBJ2-7|TRBV5-4
TGTGCCAGCAGATCCGGGACGTCTTCCTACGAGCAGTACTTC
CASRSGTSSYEQYF
>few|TRBD1|TRBJ1-5|TRBV20-1
TGCAGTGCTAGTTCAGGGGGCGGCAATCAGCCCCAGCATTTT
CSASSGGGNQPQHF
>many|.|TRBJ2-5|TRBV5-5
TGTGCCAGCAGCTTGGGAGGGGTTGGAGAGACCCAGTACTTC
CASSLGGVGETQYF
>.|TRBD1|TRBJ2-1|TRBV2
TGTGCCAGCAGGCCCGGGACAGGGGCAAATGAGCAGTTCTTC
CASRPGTGANEQFF
>.|TRBD1|TRBJ2-7|TRBV6-5
TGTGCCAGCAGTAGGGGGACAGCCTCCTACGAGCAGTACTTC
CASSRGTASYEQYF
>.|.|TRBJ2-3|TRBV20-1
TGCAGTGCTAAGGCTCCGGGACTTAGCACAGATACGCAGTATTTT
CSAKAPGLSTDTQYF
>few|.|TRBJ2-1|TRBV3-1
TGTGCCAGCAGCCAACGGAGCAATGAGCAGTTCTTC
CASSQRSNEQFF
>few|.|TRBJ2-1|TRBV30
TGTGCCTGGAGGCCGGGGGGCGTCCCCTACAATGAGCAGTTCTTC
CAWRPGGVPYNEQFF
>many|TRBD1|TRBJ2-7|TRBV28
TGTGCCAGCAGTTTAGGACAGGGGAGGTACGAGCAGTACTTC
CASSLGQGRYEQYF
>many|.|TRBJ2-5|TRBV15
TGTGCCACCAGCAGAGTAGAATACGAGACCCAGTACTTC
CATSRVEYETQYF
>many|.|TRBJ2-7|TRBV4-1
TGCGCCAGCAGCCAAGAAGGTGGTTCCTACGAGCAGTACTTC
CASSQEGGSYEQYF
>few|.|TRBJ1-1|TRBV2
TGTGCCAGCTCTTTGGCGGAAGGCACTGAAGCTTTCTTT
CASSLAEGTEAFF
>.|TRBD1|TRBJ1-4|TRBV7-2
TGTGCCAGCAGCCCCGACAGGGCCCTTAATGAAAAACTGTTTTTT
CASSPDRALNEKLFF
>few|TRBD1|TRBJ2-7|TRBV6-1
TGTGCCAGCAGTGACAGGGGGCGACTCTACGAGCAGTACTTC
CASSDRGRLYEQYF
>many|TRBD1|TRBJ1-2|TRBV7-9
TGTGCCAGCAGCTCTGGACAGGGGAGGCATGGCTACACCTTC
CASSSGQGRHGYTF
>.|.|TRBJ2-7|TRBV6-2/TRBV6-3
TGTGCCAGCAGCGAGACAGGCCGCTCCCGATACGAGCAGTACTTC
CASSETGRSRYEQYF
>few|.|TRBJ2-1|TRBV20-1
TGCAGTGCGGGGGCTGGGGAGCAGTTCTTC
CSAGAGEQFF
>many|.|TRBJ2-4|TRBV19
TGTGCCAGTAGTCGAGAGATAGCCAAAAACATTCAGTACTTC
CASSREIAKNIQYF
>.|.|TRBJ1-5|TRBV12-3/TRBV12-4
TGTGCCGGCAGTTTAGAAAGAATGCAGCCCCAGCATTTT
CAGSLERMQPQHF
>few|.|TRBJ2-6|TRBV14
TGTGCCAGCAGCCAAGAAGTAGGGCACCACCTCCTCCCTGGGGCCAACGTCCTGACTTTC
CASSQEVGHHLLPGANVLTF
>.|.|TRBJ2-4|TRBV12-3/TRBV12-4
TGTGCCAGCAGCCCACGCCCCGGGCCTCAAAACATTCAGTACTTC
CASSPRPGPQNIQYF
>.|.|TRBJ1-4|TRBV20-1
TGCAGTGCTAGACGAGGCCAAGGGGGTGAAAAACTGTTTTTT
CSARRGQGGEKLFF
>few|.|TRBJ2-7|TRBV29-1
TGCAGCGTTGGTCAGGGGAACTCCTACGAGCAGTACTTC
CSVGQGNSYEQYF
>.|.|TRBJ2-4|TRBV21-1
TGTGCCAGCAGCATGAGCATTCAGTACTTC
CASSMSIQYF
>few|TRBD2|TRBJ2-7|TRBV5-1
TGCGCCAGCAGCCTCGGGACTAGCGCGTTCTACGAGCAGTACTTC
CASSLGTSAFYEQYF
>.|.|TRBJ2-5|TRBV4-1
TGCGCCAGCAGCCAAGAAAGGACTCTGTACCAAGAGACCCAGTACTTC
CASSQERTLYQETQYF
>.|.|TRBJ2-1|TRBV5-1
TGCGCCAGCAGCTTGTTAGTGGGATACAATGAGCAGTTCTTC
CASSLLVGYNEQFF
>.|.|TRBJ2-1|TRBV7-9
TGTGCCAGCAGCTTAGCGGGACCCTTCAATGAGCAGTTCTTC
CASSLAGPFNEQFF